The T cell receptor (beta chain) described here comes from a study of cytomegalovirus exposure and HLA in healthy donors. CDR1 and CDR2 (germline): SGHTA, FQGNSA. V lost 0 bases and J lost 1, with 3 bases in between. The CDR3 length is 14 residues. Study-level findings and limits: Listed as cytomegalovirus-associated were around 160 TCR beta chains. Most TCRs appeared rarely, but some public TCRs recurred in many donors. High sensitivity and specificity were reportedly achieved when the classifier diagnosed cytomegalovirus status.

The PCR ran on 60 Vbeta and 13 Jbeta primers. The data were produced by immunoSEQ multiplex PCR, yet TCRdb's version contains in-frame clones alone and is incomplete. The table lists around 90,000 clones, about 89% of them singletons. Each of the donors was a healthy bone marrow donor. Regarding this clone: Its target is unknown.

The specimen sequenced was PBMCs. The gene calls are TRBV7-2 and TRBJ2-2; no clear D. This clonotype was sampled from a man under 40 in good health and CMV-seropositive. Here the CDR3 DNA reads TGTGCCAGCAGCTTAGCTAGGAACACCGGGGAGCTGTTTTTT. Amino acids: CASSLARNTGELFF.